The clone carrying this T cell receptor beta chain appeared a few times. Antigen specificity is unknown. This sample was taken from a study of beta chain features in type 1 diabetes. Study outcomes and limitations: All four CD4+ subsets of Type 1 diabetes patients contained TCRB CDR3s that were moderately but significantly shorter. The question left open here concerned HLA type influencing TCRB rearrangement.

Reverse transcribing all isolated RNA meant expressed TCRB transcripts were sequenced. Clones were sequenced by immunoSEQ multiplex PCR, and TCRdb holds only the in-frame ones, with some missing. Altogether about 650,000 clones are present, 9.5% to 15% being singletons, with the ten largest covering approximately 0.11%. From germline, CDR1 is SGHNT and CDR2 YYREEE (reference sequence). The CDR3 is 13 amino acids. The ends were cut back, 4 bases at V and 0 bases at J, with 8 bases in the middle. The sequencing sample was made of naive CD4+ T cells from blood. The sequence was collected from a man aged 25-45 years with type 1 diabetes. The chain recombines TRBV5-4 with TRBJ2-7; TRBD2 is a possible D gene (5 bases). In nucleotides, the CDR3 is TGTGCCAGCAGCCTCGACTACTCCTACGAGCAGTACTTC. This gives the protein CASSLDYSYEQYF.